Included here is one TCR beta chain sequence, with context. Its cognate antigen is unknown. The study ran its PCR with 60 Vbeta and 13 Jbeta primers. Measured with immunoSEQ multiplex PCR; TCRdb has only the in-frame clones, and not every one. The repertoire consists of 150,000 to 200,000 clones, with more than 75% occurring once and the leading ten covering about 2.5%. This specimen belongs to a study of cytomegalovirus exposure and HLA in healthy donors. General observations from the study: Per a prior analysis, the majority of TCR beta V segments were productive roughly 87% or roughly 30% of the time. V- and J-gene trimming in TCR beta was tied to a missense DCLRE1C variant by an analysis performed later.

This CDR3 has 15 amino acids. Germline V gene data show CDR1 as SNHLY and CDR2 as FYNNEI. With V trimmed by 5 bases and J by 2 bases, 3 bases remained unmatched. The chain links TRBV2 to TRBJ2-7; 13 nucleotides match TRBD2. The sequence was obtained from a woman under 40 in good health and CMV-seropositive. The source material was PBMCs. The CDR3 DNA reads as TGTGCCAGCAGTAAACTAGCGGGGGGGCCCTACGAGCAGTACTTC. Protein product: CASSKLAGGPYEQYF.